The clone carrying this T cell receptor beta chain has just a few counts. TCRdb re-derived calls from the 5' RACE reads in MiXCR, one entry per CDR3 protein. The profile shows 85,000 to 100,000 distinct CDR3 sequences, 15% to 20% of them singletons. This sample is part of a study of T cells of healthy individuals. Trimming took 3 bases from V and 7 from J, leaving 15 bases between them. Per germline, CDR1 LGHDT and CDR2 YNNKEL (reference sequence). CDR3 length equals 14 residues. The clonotype originates from a human donor in good health. The rearrangement joins TRBV3-1 to TRBJ1-1, with D perhaps matching TRBD1 (5 bases). The CDR3 DNA reads as TGTGCCAGCAGCCATCACCAGGGTAACGGTGAAGCTTTCTTT. Its protein product is CASSHHQGNGEAFF.